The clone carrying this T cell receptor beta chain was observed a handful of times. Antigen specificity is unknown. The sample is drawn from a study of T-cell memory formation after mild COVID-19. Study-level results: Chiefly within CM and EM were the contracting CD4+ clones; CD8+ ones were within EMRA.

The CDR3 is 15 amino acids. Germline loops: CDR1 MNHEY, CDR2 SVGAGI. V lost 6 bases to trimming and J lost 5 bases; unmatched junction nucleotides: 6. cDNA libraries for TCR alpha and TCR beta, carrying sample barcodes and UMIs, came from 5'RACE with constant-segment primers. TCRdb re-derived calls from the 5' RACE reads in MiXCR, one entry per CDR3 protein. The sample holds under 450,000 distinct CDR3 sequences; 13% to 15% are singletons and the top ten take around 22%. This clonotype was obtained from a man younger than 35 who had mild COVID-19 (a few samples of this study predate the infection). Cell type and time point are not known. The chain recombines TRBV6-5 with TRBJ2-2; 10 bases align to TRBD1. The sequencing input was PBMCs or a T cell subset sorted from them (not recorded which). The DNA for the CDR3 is TGTGCCAGCAGCCAGACAGGGGGCGGAACCGGGGAGCTGTTTTTT. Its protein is CASSQTGGGTGELFF.